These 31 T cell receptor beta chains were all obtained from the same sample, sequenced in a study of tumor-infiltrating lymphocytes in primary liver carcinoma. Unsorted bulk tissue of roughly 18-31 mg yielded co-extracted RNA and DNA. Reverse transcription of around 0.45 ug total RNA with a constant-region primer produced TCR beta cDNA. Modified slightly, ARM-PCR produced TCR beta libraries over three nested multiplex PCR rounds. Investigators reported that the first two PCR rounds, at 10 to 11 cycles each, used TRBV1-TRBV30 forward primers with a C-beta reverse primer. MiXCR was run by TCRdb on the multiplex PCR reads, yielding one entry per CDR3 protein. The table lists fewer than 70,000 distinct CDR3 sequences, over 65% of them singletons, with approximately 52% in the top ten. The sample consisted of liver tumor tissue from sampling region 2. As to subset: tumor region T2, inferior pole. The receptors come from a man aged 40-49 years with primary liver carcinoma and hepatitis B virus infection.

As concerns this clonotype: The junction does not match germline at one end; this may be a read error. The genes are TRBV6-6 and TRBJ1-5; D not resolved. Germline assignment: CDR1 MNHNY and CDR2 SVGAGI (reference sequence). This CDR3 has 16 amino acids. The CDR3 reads CASSYSRGYSNQPQHF. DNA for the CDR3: TGTGCCAGCAGTTACTCGAGAGGATATAGCAATCAGCCCCAGCATTTC.

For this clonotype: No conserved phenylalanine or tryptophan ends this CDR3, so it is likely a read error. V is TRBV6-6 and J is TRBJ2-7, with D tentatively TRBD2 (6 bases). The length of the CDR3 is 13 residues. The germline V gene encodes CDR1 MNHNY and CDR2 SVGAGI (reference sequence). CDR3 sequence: CTSSPGSGNEQYL. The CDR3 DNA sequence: TGTACCAGCAGCCCCGGGAGTGGTAACGAGCAGTACCTC.

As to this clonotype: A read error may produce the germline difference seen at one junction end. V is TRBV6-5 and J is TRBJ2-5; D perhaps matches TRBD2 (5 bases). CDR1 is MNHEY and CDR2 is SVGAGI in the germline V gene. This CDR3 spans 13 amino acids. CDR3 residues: CASSYSFGETQHF. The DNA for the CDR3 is TGTGCCAGCAGTTACTCCTTTGGGGAGACTCAGCACTTC.

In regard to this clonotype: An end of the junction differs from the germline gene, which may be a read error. CDR3 region: CSPSWVVNSQYF. As DNA, the CDR3 is TGCAGCCCATCTTGGGTGGTAAACAGTCAGTACTTC. This chain connects TRBV29-1 to TRBJ2-4; D not resolved. In germline, CDR1 is SQVTM, CDR2 ANQGSEA. The CDR3 is 12 amino acids.

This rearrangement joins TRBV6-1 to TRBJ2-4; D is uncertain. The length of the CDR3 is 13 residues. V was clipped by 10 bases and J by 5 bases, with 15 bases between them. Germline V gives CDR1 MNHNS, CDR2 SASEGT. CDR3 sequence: CANLGPPENIQYF. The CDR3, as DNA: TGTGCCAACCTCGGCCCCCCGGAAAACATTCAGTACTTC.

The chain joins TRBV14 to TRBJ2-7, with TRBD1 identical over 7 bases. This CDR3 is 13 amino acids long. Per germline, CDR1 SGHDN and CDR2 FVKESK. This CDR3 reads CVGSTQGSHEQYF. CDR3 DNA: TGTGTCGGCAGCACACAGGGGTCCCACGAGCAGTACTTC.

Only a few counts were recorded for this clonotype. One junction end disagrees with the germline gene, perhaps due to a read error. Written as DNA, the CDR3 is TGTGCCAGCAGCCAAGAAACGGGCAGGGGTGGTGGCTACATCTTC. This translates into CASSQETGRGGGYIF. The chain has TRBV4-2 and TRBJ1-2; a weak D match, TRBD1 (6 bases). Germline V CDR1 and CDR2: LGHNA, YNFKEQ. The CDR3 extends over 15 amino acids.

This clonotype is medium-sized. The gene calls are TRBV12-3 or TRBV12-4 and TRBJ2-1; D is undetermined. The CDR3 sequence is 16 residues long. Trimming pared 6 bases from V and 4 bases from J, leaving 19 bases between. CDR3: CASSRTAGNLYNEQFF. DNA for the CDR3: TGTGCCAGCAGCCGCACCGCTGGAAACCTTTACAATGAGCAGTTCTTC.

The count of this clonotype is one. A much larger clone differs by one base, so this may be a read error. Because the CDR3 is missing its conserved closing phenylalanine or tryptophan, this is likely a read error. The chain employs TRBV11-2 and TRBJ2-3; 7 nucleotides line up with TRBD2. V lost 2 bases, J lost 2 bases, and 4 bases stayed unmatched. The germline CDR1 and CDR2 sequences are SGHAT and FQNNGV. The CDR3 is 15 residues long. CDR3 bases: TGTGCCAGCAGCTTATGGAGCGGGGACACAGATACGCAGTATATT. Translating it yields CASSLWSGDTDTQYI.

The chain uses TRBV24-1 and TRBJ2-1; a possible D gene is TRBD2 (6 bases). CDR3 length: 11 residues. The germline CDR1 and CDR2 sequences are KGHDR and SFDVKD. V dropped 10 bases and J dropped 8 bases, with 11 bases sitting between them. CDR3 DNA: TGTGCCACGGGGCGGGATGATGAGCAGTTCTTC. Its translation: CATGRDDEQFF.

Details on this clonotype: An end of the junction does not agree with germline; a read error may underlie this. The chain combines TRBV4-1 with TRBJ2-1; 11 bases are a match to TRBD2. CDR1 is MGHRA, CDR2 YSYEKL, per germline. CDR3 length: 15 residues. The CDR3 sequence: CATSRTSGPHNEQFF. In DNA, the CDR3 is TGCGCCACCAGCCGGACTAGCGGGCCCCACAATGAGCAGTTCTTC.

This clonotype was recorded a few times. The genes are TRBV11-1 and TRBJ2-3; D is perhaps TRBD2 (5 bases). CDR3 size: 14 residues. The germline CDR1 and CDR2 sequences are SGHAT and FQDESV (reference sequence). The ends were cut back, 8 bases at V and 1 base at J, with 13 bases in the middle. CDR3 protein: CASAWGAGTDTQYF. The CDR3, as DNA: TGTGCCAGCGCGTGGGGAGCTGGCACAGATACGCAGTATTTT.

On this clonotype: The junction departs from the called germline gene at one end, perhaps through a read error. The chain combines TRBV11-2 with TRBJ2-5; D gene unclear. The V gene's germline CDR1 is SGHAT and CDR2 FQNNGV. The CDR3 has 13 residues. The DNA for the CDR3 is TGTGCCGGCAGCTTAATTCTTGAAGAGACCCAGTACTTC. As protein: CAGSLILEETQYF.

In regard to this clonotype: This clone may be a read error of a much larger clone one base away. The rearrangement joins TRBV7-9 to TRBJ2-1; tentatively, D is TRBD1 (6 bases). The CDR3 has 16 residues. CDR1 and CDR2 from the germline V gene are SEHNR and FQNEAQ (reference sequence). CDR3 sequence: CASSSQTGSSHNEQFF. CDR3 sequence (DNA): TGTGCCAGCAGCTCCCAAACAGGGAGCTCCCACAATGAGCAGTTCTTC.

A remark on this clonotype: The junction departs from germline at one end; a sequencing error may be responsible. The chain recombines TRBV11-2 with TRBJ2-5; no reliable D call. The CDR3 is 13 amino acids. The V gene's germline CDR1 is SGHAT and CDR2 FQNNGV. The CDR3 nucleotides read TGTGCCATCAGCTTCAACGACCAAGAGACCCAGTACTTC. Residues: CAISFNDQETQYF.

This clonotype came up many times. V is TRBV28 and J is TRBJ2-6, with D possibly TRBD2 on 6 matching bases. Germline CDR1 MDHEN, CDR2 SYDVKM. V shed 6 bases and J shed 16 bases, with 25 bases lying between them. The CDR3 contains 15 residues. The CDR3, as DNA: TGTGCCAGCAGCTTTGACAATCAGCTTTGGGACTCTCTGACTTTC. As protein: CASSFDNQLWDSLTF.

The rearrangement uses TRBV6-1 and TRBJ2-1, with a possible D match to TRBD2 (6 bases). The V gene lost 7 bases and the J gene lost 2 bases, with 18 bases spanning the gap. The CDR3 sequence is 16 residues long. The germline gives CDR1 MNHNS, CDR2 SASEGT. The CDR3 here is CASNKRLEGAYNEQFF. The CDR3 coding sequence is TGTGCCAGCAATAAGAGACTAGAGGGAGCCTACAATGAGCAGTTCTTC.

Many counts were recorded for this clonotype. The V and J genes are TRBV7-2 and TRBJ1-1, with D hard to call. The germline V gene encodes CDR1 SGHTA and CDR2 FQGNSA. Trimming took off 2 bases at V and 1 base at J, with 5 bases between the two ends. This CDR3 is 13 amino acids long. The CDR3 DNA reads TGTGCCAGCAGCTTAACTACGAACACTGAAGCTTTCTTT. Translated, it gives CASSLTTNTEAFF.

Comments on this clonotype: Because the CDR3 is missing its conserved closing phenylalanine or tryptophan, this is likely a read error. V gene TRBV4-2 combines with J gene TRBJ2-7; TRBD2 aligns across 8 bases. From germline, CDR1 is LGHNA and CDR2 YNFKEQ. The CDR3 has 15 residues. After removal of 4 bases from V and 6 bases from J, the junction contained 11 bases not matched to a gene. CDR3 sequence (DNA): TGTGCCAGCAGCCGCGGGACTAGTGGAGCCGGCGAGCAGTACTTA. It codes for CASSRGTSGAGEQYL.

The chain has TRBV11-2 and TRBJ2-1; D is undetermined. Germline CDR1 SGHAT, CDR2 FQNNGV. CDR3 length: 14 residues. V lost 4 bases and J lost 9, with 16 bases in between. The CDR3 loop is CASSSYQLISEQFF. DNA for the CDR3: TGTGCCAGCAGCTCATACCAGCTAATTAGTGAGCAGTTCTTC.

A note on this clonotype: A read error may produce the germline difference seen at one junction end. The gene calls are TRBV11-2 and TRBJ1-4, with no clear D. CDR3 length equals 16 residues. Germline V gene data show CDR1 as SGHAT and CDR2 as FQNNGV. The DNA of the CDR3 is TGTGCCACCAGCAAGACCCTAGGAGGAACAAATGGAAAACTGTTTTTT. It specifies CATSKTLGGTNGKLFF.

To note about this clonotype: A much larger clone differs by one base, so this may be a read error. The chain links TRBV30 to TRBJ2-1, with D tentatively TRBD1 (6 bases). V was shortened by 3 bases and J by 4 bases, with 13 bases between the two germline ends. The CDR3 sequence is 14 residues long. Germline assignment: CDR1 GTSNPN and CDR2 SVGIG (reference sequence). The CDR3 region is CAWRKGGLYNEQFF. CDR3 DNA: TGTGCCTGGAGGAAAGGGGGATTATACAATGAGCAGTTCTTC.

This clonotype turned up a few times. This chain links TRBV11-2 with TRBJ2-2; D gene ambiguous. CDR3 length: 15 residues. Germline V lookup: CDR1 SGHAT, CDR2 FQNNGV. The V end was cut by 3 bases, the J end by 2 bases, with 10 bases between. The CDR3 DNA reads TGTGCCAGCAGCTTTGCTGGATTAAACACCGGGGAGCTGTTTTTT. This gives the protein CASSFAGLNTGELFF.

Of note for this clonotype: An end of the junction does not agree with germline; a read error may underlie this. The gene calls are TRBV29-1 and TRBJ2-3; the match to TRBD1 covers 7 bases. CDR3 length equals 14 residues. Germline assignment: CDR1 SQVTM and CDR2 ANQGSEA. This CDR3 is CSASPGQYTDTLYF. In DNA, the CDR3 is TGCAGCGCGAGCCCGGGACAGTACACAGATACGCTGTATTTT.

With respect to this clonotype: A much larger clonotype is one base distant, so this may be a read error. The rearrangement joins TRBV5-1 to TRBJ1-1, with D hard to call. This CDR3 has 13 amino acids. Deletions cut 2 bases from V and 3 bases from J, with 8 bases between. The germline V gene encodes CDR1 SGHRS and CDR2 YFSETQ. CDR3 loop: CASSFKDDTEAFF. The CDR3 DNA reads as TGCGCCAGCAGCTTTAAGGATGACACTGAAGCTTTCTTT.

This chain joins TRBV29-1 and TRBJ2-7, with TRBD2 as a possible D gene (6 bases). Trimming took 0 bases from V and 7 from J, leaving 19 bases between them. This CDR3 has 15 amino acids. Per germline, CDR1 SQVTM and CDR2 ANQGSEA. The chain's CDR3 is CSVEDPRGPWREQYF. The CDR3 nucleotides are TGCAGCGTTGAAGATCCGCGGGGCCCCTGGAGGGAGCAGTACTTC.

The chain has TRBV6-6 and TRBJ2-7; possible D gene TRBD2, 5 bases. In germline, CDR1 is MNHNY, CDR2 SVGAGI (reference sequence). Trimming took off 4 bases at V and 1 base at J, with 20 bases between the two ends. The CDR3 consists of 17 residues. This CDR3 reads CASSSAVTTSQSYEQYF. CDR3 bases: TGTGCCAGCAGTTCCGCCGTGACTACGTCCCAGTCCTACGAGCAGTACTTC.

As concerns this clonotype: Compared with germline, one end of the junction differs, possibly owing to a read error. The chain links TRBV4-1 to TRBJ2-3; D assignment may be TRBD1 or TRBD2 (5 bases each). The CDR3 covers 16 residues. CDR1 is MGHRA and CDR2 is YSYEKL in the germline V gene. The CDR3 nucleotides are TGCGCCAGCAGCCAAGGATCGGAGAGGGACGCAGATGCGCAGTATTTT. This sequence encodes CASSQGSERDADAQYF.

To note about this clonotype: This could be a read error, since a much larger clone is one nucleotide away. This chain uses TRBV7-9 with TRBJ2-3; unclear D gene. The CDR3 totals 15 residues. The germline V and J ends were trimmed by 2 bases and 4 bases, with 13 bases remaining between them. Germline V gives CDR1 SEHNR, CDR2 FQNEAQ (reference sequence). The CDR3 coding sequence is TGTGCCAGCAGCTTACGAGGAGTGGACCCAGATACGCAGTATTTT. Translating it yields CASSLRGVDPDTQYF. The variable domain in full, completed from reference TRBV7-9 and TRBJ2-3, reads DTGVSQNPRHKITKRGQNVTFRCDPISEHNRLYWYRQTLGQGPEFLTYFQNEAQLEKSRLLSDRFSAERPKGSFSTLEIQRTEQGDSAMYLCASSLRGVDPDTQYFGPGTRLTVL.

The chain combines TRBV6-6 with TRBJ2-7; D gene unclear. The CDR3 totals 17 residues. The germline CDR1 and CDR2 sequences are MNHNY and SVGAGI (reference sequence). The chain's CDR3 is CISSYSNRLSRTHEQYF. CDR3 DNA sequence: TGTATCAGCAGTTACTCGAATCGACTTTCCCGTACCCACGAGCAGTACTTC.

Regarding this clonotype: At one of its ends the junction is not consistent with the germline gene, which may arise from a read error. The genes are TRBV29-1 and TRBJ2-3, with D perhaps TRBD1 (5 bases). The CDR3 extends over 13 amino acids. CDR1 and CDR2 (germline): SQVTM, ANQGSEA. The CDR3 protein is CCVASLQGDTQYF. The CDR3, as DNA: TGCTGCGTTGCAAGCCTTCAGGGAGATACGCAGTATTTT.